These 25 T cell receptor beta chains were sequenced from one sample in a study of blood T cell repertoires in COVID-19. This table comes from immunoSEQ multiplex PCR, and its TCRdb copy is limited to in-frame clones, with some not included. The data contain some 180,000 clones, roughly 78% of them singletons. Sequencing was performed on peripheral blood. These receptors were collected from a woman older than 75 with active or convalescent COVID-19.

This rearrangement joins TRBV2 to TRBJ1-2, with 9 bases identical to TRBD1. V lost 7 bases, J lost 7 bases, and 10 bases stayed unmatched. CDR3 size: 14 residues. CDR1 SNHLY and CDR2 FYNNEI come from the germline V gene. CDR3 nucleotides: TGTGCCAGCAATCTTCGGGACAGGGCTTCTGGCTACACCTTC. Translated: CASNLRDRASGYTF.

The chain carries TRBV28 and TRBJ1-2; D might be TRBD1 (5 bases). This CDR3 has 14 residues. Trimming pared 5 bases from V and 2 bases from J, leaving 12 bases between. CDR1 and CDR2 (germline): MDHEN, SYDVKM. CDR3 DNA sequence: TGTGCCAGCAGTCCGCCAGGGTGGAACTATGGCTACACCTTC. It is translated as CASSPPGWNYGYTF.

V gene TRBV6-5 combines with J gene TRBJ1-2; D ambiguous. CDR3 length: 15 residues. Looked up from germline, CDR1 is MNHEY and CDR2 is SVGAGI. V lost 2 bases, J lost 4 bases, and 14 bases lay in between. CDR3 sequence (DNA): TGTGCCAGCAGTTACACCACCTTTGGGAGCTATGGCTACACCTTC. Its translation is CASSYTTFGSYGYTF.

The rearrangement joins TRBV5-8 to TRBJ2-7; no definite D call. This CDR3 contains 14 residues. V gave up 0 bases and J gave up 0 bases, with 7 bases separating them. CDR1 SGHTS and CDR2 YDEGEE come from the germline V gene. CDR3 DNA sequence: TGTGCCAGCAGCTTGGTGGGCAGCTCCTACGAGCAGTACTTC. Amino acid sequence: CASSLVGSSYEQYF.

V gene TRBV2 combines with J gene TRBJ1-5, with 10 bases that match TRBD1. V trimming: 5 bases; J trimming: 6 bases; junction bases outside the gene matches: 10. The CDR3 contains 16 residues. Germline V gene data show CDR1 as SNHLY and CDR2 as FYNNEI. The CDR3 protein is CASSSALGTGAQPQHF. DNA of the CDR3: TGTGCCAGCAGTAGCGCCCTTGGGACAGGGGCTCAGCCCCAGCATTTT.

This clone was observed a few times. The rearrangement joins TRBV5-1 to TRBJ2-7; TRBD1 agrees at 9 bases. The length of the CDR3 is 13 residues. V shed 4 bases and J 4 bases; nucleotides not matched to a gene: 3. Germline V CDR1 and CDR2: SGHRS, YFSETQ. DNA of the CDR3: TGCGCCAGCAGCCGGGACAGGGATTACGAGCAGTACTTC. Translated: CASSRDRDYEQYF.

This chain joins TRBV5-1 and TRBJ2-5; tentatively, D is TRBD1 (6 bases). Trimming cost V 0 bases and J 6 bases, with 9 bases left between them. The CDR3 is made up of 13 amino acids. Germline assignment: CDR1 SGHRS and CDR2 YFSETQ. Here the CDR3 reads CASSLEQGQTQYF. CDR3 nucleotides: TGCGCCAGCAGCTTGGAACAGGGACAGACCCAGTACTTC. The whole variable domain, filled in from reference TRBV5-1 and TRBJ2-5, reads KAGVTQTPRYLIKTRGQQVTLSCSPISGHRSVSWYQQTPGQGLQFLFEYFSETQRNKGNFPGRFSGRQFSNSRSEMNVSTLELGDSALYLCASSLEQGQTQYFGPGTRLLVL.

This clone was seen only once. This chain joins TRBV6-5 and TRBJ2-3; D not resolved. V shed 6 bases and J shed 6 bases, with 10 bases lying between them. This CDR3 contains 12 residues. Looked up from germline, CDR1 is MNHEY and CDR2 is SVGAGI. The CDR3 loop reads CASSTSRDTQYF. The DNA for the CDR3 is TGTGCCAGCAGCACTTCGAGGGATACGCAGTATTTT.

This clone showed up many times. The chain is built from TRBV28 and TRBJ2-7; D gene ambiguous. Germline V gene data show CDR1 as MDHEN and CDR2 as SYDVKM. V was shortened by 11 bases and J by 0 bases, with 14 bases between the two germline ends. This CDR3 has 13 amino acids. In DNA, the CDR3 is TGTGCCGCCCAGGAATCCCCCTCCTACGAGCAGTACTTC. This gives the protein CAAQESPSYEQYF.

The V gene is TRBV5-1, the J gene TRBJ2-7, with 10 positions matching TRBD1. CDR3 length: 16 amino acids. CDR1 and CDR2 from the germline V gene are SGHRS and YFSETQ. The V segment lost 7 bases and the J segment 7 bases; nucleotides outside the gene matches: 17. CDR3 in amino acids: CASALREPGQGSEQYF. In nucleotides, the CDR3 is TGCGCCAGCGCCCTCCGCGAGCCGGGACAGGGGTCAGAGCAGTACTTC.

This clone was seen a single time. The rearrangement joins TRBV28 to TRBJ1-5; the D gene is possibly TRBD1 (5 bases). Germline assignment: CDR1 MDHEN and CDR2 SYDVKM. Between the trimmed V and J ends, which lost 5 bases and 3 bases, there was a span of 8 bases. This CDR3 is built from 13 residues. The CDR3 here is CASSPRVNQPQHF. Here the CDR3 DNA reads TGTGCCAGCAGTCCCAGGGTCAATCAGCCCCAGCATTTT.

V is TRBV7-8 and J is TRBJ2-1, with D maybe TRBD2 (6 bases). Trimming left V 5 bases short and J 9 bases short, with 14 bases between. The CDR3 is 13 residues long. The germline V gene encodes CDR1 SGHVS and CDR2 FQNEAQ. The CDR3 DNA reads TGTGCCAGCAGCCGGGACTTAGTAAGTGAGCAGTTCTTC. Translated, it gives CASSRDLVSEQFF.

This chain connects TRBV7-2 to TRBJ2-1; 9 bases agree with TRBD2. With V trimmed by 4 bases and J by 7 bases, 8 bases remained unmatched. Germline CDR1 and CDR2: SGHTA and FQGNSA. The CDR3 sequence is 15 residues long. CDR3 protein: CASSSLAGADNEQFF. CDR3 in DNA: TGTGCCAGCAGCTCCTTAGCGGGGGCCGATAATGAGCAGTTCTTC.

This chain links TRBV28 with TRBJ1-5; 7 nucleotides align to TRBD1. The CDR3 covers 17 residues. CDR1 is MDHEN and CDR2 is SYDVKM in the germline V gene. Losses at the gene ends were 7 bases for V and 1 base for J; bases not matched to a gene: 13. In DNA form, the CDR3 reads TGTGCCAGCAACGACAGGGATTGGGGCCGGAGCAATCAGCCCCAGCATTTT. This encodes CASNDRDWGRSNQPQHF.

This clone was counted a single time. V usage is TRBV18 and J usage is TRBJ1-5; no definite D call. Germline assignment: CDR1 KGHSH and CDR2 LQKENI. V was pared by 0 bases and J by 1 base, with 4 bases between. The CDR3 length is 14 residues. For the CDR3, the DNA is TGTGCCAGCTCACCACCGAGCAGCAATCAGCCCCAGCATTTT. Translation gives CASSPPSSNQPQHF.

This chain joins TRBV7-8 and TRBJ2-3, with TRBD2 matching 8 bases. Germline V gene sequence: CDR1 SGHVS, CDR2 FQNEAQ. This CDR3 region has 15 residues. Unmatched junction bases numbered 8, after V lost 5 bases and J lost 4 bases. The CDR3 DNA follows: TGTGCCAGCAGCCCCAACCGGGGGGGAGCAGATACGCAGTATTTT. Its translation: CASSPNRGGADTQYF.

Notes on this clone: Other DNA variants within this sample encode the same CDR3. The genes are TRBV3-1 (or the pseudogene TRBV3-2) and TRBJ1-1, with no clear D. The V end lost 0 bases, the J end lost 5 bases, and 10 bases lay between the germline ends. This CDR3 spans 14 amino acids. The germline CDR1 and CDR2 sequences are LGHDT and YNNKEL (reference sequence). The CDR3 sequence is CASSQDRGRTEAFF. CDR3 nucleotide sequence: TGTGCCAGCAGCCAAGATCGGGGTAGGACTGAAGCTTTCTTT.

The genes are TRBV28 and TRBJ1-1; 8 bases match TRBD1. Trimming removed 4 bases from V and 6 bases from J; junction bases left unmatched: 10. The CDR3 has 15 amino acids. CDR1 is MDHEN, CDR2 SYDVKM, per germline. The CDR3 nucleotides read TGTGCCAGCAGTTCTCCCGGGCAGGGGGCAGCTGAAGCTTTCTTT. Translation: CASSSPGQGAAEAFF.

The chain joins TRBV6-5 to TRBJ1-3; D is unclear. The CDR3 totals 15 residues. V was clipped by 6 bases and J by 2 bases, with 14 bases between them. Germline lookup yields CDR1 MNHEY and CDR2 SVGAGI. CDR3 in amino acids: CASSGEGNPGNTIYF. As DNA, the CDR3 is TGTGCCAGCAGCGGGGAAGGGAACCCTGGAAACACCATATATTTT.

To note about this clone: Distinct nucleotide sequences in the sample also encode this CDR3. CDR3 protein: CASSAGTGGEKLFF. The CDR3 DNA is TGTGCCAGCAGCGCTGGGACAGGGGGGGAAAAACTGTTTTTT. The chain recombines TRBV9 with TRBJ1-4; 11 bases map to TRBD1. Trimming cost V 3 bases and J 8 bases; bases outside gene matches: 3. The CDR3 contains 14 residues. Germline-derived CDR1 and CDR2 are SGDLS and YYNGEE. Supplemented by reference TRBV9 and TRBJ1-4, the full variable domain reads DSGVTQTPKHLITATGQRVTLRCSPRSGDLSVYWYQQSLDQGLQFLIQYYNGEERAKGNILERFSAQQFPDLHSELNLSSLELGDSALYFCASSAGTGGEKLFFGSGTQLSVL.

The V gene is TRBV6-6, the J gene TRBJ1-4; possible D gene TRBD1, 6 bases. This CDR3 spans 14 amino acids. Germline assignment: CDR1 MNHNY and CDR2 SVGAGI (reference sequence). Trimming took off 6 bases at V and 8 bases at J, with 16 bases between the two ends. The CDR3 protein is CASRRGGENEKLFF. CDR3 nucleotide sequence: TGTGCCAGCAGGCGAGGGGGGGAAAACGAAAAACTGTTTTTT.

This chain joins TRBV20-1 and TRBJ1-1; no definite D call. Per the germline V gene, CDR1 is DFQATT and CDR2 is SNEGSKA (reference sequence). The CDR3 is 10 amino acids. The V and J ends lost 5 bases and 10 bases respectively, with 11 bases between them. CDR3: CSAARVPAFF. CDR3 sequence (DNA): TGCAGTGCTGCCCGGGTACCAGCTTTCTTT.

The chain joins TRBV7-8 to TRBJ2-2, with 7 bases aligning to TRBD2. Germline assignment: CDR1 SGHVS and CDR2 FQNEAQ. The CDR3 is made up of 15 amino acids. Trimming cost V 0 bases and J 7 bases; bases outside gene matches: 5. CDR3 amino acids: CASSLARQRGGELFF. CDR3 sequence (DNA): TGTGCCAGCAGCTTAGCTCGGCAGCGGGGCGGGGAGCTGTTTTTT.

The chain couples TRBV2 to TRBJ1-4; D is unresolved. Trimming cost V 7 bases and J 8 bases, with 8 bases left between them. Per the germline V gene, CDR1 is SNHLY and CDR2 is FYNNEI. This CDR3 region has 11 residues. CDR3 sequence (DNA): TGTGCCAGCAACATGGAGGAAAAACTGTTTTTT. Translating it yields CASNMEEKLFF. The variable domain in full, completed from reference TRBV2 and TRBJ1-4, reads EPEVTQTPSHQVTQMGQEVILRCVPISNHLYFYWYRQILGQKVEFLVSFYNNEISEKSEIFDDQFSVERPDGSNFTLKIRSTKLEDSAMYFCASNMEEKLFFGSGTQLSVL.

The V and J genes are TRBV7-9 and TRBJ2-7; no clear D gene. CDR3 length: 15 amino acids. Germline lookup yields CDR1 SEHNR and CDR2 FQNEAQ (reference sequence). Trimming stripped 8 bases from V and 3 bases from J, with 20 bases between. This CDR3 is CASAHTVAFYYEQYF. The CDR3 bases are TGTGCCAGCGCCCACACCGTAGCATTTTACTACGAGCAGTACTTC.